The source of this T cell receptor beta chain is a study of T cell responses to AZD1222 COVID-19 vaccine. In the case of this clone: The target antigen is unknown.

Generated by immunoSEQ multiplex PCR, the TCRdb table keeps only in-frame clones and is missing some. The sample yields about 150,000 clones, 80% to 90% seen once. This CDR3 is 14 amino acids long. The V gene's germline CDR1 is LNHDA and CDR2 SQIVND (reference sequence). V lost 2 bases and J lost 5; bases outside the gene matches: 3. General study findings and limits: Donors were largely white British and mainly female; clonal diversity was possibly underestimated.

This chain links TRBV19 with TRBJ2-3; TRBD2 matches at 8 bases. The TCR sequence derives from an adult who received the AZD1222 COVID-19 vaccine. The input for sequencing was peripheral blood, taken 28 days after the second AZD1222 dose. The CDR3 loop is CASSIRAGGDTQYF. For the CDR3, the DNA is TGTGCCAGTAGTATACGGGCGGGAGGAGATACGCAGTATTTT.